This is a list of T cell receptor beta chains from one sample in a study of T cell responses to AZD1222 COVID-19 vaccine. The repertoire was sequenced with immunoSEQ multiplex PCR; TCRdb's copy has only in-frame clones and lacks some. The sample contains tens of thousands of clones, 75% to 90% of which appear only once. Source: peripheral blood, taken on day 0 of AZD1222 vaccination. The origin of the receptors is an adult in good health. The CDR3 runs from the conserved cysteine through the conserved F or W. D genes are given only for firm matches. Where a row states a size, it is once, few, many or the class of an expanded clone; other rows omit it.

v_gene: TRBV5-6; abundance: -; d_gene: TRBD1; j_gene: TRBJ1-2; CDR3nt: TGTGCCAGCAGCCTGGACAGGGGGCTCTGGGAGGGCTACACCTTC; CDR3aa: CASSLDRGLWEGYTF
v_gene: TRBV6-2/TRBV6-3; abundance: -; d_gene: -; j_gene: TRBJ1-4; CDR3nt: TGTGCCAGCAGTTACAGGAGGGATGAAAAACTGTTTTTT; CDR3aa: CASSYRRDEKLFF
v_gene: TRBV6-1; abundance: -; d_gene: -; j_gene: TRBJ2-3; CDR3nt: TGTGCCAGCAGTGACCCAGGGCTCACAGATACGCAGTATTTT; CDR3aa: CASSDPGLTDTQYF
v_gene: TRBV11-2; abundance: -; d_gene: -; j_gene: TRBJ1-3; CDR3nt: TGTGCCAGCAGCTTAGGTCAGGGACGGAGGACCATATATTTT; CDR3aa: CASSLGQGRRTIYF
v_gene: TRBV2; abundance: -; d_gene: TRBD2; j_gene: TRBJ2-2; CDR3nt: TGTGCCAGCAGCGGACTAGCGGGAGGAGGGGTCGGGCCGGAGCTGTTTTTT; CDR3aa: CASSGLAGGGVGPELFF
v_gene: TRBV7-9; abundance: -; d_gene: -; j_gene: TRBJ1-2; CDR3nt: TGTGCCAGCAGCTTAGCGGAGGGACGTGGCTACACCTTC; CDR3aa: CASSLAEGRGYTF
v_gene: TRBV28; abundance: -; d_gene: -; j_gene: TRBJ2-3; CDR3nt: TGTGCCAGCGCCCCCAGTCCAGATACGCAGTATTTT; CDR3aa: CASAPSPDTQYF
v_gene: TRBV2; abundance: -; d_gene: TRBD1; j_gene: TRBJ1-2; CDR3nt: TGTGCCAGCAGGGACAGGGACGTATGCTACACCTTC; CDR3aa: CASRDRDVCYTF
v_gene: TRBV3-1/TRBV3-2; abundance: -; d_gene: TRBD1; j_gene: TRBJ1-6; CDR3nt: TGTGCCAGCAGCCAGGACAGGGGAGGAGTACCCCTCCACTTT; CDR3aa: CASSQDRGGVPLHF
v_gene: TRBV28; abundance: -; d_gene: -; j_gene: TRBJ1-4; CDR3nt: TGTGCCAGCAGTATCGGGGGAACTAATGAAAAACTGTTTTTT; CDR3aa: CASSIGGTNEKLFF
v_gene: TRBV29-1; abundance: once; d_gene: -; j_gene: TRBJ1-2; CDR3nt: TGCAGCGTTGAGACCCCCGACCCCGGGTATGGCTACACCTTC; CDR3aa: CSVETPDPGYGYTF
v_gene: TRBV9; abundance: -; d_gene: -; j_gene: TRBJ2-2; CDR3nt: TGTGCCAGCAGCGGCCGAGGGGCGGACGGGGAGCTGTTTTTT; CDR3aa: CASSGRGADGELFF
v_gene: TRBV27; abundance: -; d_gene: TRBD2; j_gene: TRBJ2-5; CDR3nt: TGTGCCAGCAGTTCCCCAGTGGCGGGAGGTTGGGAGACCCAGTACTTC; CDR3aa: CASSSPVAGGWETQYF
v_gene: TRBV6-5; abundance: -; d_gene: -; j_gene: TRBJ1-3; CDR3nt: TGTGCCAGCCGTCAGGGTGCTGGAAACACCATATATTTT; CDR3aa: CASRQGAGNTIYF